Detailed here is one T cell receptor beta chain. Its antigen is still unknown. No qualities accompany the bases; no much larger clone lies one base away. Genomic DNA was extracted from sorted cells for sequencing of the TCRbeta CDR3 region. The immunoSEQ Assay was used for sequencing of TCRbeta CDR3 regions. Not all clones reach the TCRdb copy of this immuneACCESS table, which keeps in-frame sequences only. Checked studies attribute under half of the gap to unresolved V genes and leave the rest unexplained. Present in this sample are around 79,000 clones, roughly 91% of which were seen just once. Together, the top ten hold 2.3% of the sample. The data derive from a study of OX40 agonist ivuxolimab in advanced cancers. Turning to the overall study: Ivuxolimab was a fully human IgG2 agonistic monoclonal antibody targeting the costimulatory receptor OX40 (CD134). Intravenous ivuxolimab was administered to patients every 2 weeks at six dose levels: 0.01, 0.1, 0.3, 1.5, 3 and 10 mg/kg. Of the 50 or so patients in dose escalation, some 19 had hepatocellular carcinoma, about 15 had melanoma, 9 had renal cell carcinoma and 9 had head and neck cancer. The dose-escalation cohort was almost 85% male with a mean age of approximately 59 years, ranging from roughly 23 to 90. Patients were allowed to have had prior anti-PD-1, anti-PD-L1 or anti-CTLA-4 therapy, and more than 30% of the dose-escalation patients had previously received checkpoint inhibitors. Partial responses were achieved by three dose-escalation patients, of whom one had hepatocellular carcinoma and two had cutaneous melanoma. The point of sequencing TCRbeta in the periphery was to test whether ivuxolimab changed TCR sequence diversity and drove clonal T-cell expansion. The monotherapy dose-escalation portion (N of about 47 patients) of the phase I ivuxolimab trial is reported in the paper. Study-wide conclusions, independent of this receptor: At doses of 0.1 to 3.0 mg/kg, clonal expansion of both CD4+ and CD8+ T cells in blood was seen between baseline and week 6. In the 0.1-3.0 mg/kg groups, partial responders had among the lowest normalized peripheral clonal expansion, particularly in CD8+ T cells. Which antigens the clonally expanded peripheral T cells were specific for was not determined. Low levels of normalized T-cell clonal expansion were also seen in some patients who did not respond. After ivuxolimab, expanded clones were on average more numerous among CD8+ T cells than among CD4+ T cells.

The trial excluded patients who had a history of autoimmune disease or who were on systemic immunosuppression. Peripheral blood for TCR sequencing was drawn from every dose cohort at baseline, at cycle 4 day 1 and at cycle 7 day 1. Samples came from an open-label, multicenter, first-in-human phase I dose-escalation trial of ivuxolimab. Adults with locally advanced or metastatic melanoma, renal cell carcinoma, hepatocellular carcinoma or head and neck squamous cell carcinoma were enrolled in the trial. Before TCR sequencing, CD4+ T cells and CD8+ T cells were sorted from peripheral blood as separate populations. CDR1 SGHVS and CDR2 FQNEAQ were looked up in the germline V gene. The CDR3, cysteine through phenylalanine, is 17 amino acids long. The CDR3 DNA has 51 bases and is translated from base 1. V and J are truncated by 5 bases and 4 bases respectively, leaving an intervening sequence of 21 bases.

The sequence was obtained from an adult with an advanced solid tumor such as melanoma, head and neck, liver or kidney cancer. The starting material was CD4+ or CD8+ T cells sorted from blood, obtained in a trial of the OX40 agonist ivuxolimab. Recombination joined TRBV7-8 with TRBJ1-3; a tentative D match to TRBD1 spans 6 bases. The CDR3 region has the sequence CASSPLVGQQAGNTIYF. Here is the DNA: TGTGCCAGCAGCCCCCTAGTCGGACAGCAGGCAGGAAACACCATATATTTT. Extended through the reference TRBV7-8 and TRBJ1-3 proteins, this CDR3 yields the full variable domain: GAGVSQSPRYKVAKRGQDVALRCDPISGHVSLFWYQQALGQGPEFLTYFQNEAQLDKSGLPSDRFFAERPEGSVSTLKIQRTQQEDSAVYLCASSPLVGQQAGNTIYFGEGSWLTVV.